Described below is a single TCR beta chain sequence and its context. The data derive from a study of cytomegalovirus exposure and HLA in healthy donors. Primers included in the PCR were 60 Vbeta and 13 Jbeta primers. Assay used: immunoSEQ multiplex PCR; TCRdb lists only in-frame clones, some missing. Altogether some 65,000 clones are present, approximately 60% being singletons, with the ten largest covering around 2.8%. This clonotype was sampled from a young man in good health and CMV-seronegative. Sequencing was done on a sample of PBMCs.

DNA of the CDR3: TGTGCCAGCAGACGCGACAACGATGAAAAACTGTTTTTT. Encoded protein: CASRRDNDEKLFF. J is TRBJ1-4 and V is TRBV6-1, with D unresolved. Trimming pared 6 bases from V and 6 bases from J, leaving 11 bases between. In germline, CDR1 is MNHNS, CDR2 SASEGT. CDR3 size: 13 residues.